The clone carrying this T cell receptor beta chain was seen a single time. The antigen is undetermined. This CDR3 spans 14 amino acids. V lost 6 bases, J lost 3 bases, and 14 bases lay in between. Germline assignment: CDR1 MNHEY and CDR2 SMNVEV (reference sequence). Using immunoSEQ multiplex PCR, the repertoire was profiled, and TCRdb retains in-frame clones only, with some absent. The profile covers around 70,000 clones, with approximately 87% appearing a single time and roughly 3.5% taken by the ten largest. The data were taken from a study of identifying expanded T cells in peripheral blood. Study-wide points: Differentially abundant clones: roughly 1.2 between replicates, about 16 at around 14 days, 19 to 20 at four.

The source material was blood. This clonotype originated in a person aged 18 to 69 in good health. V and J are TRBV27 and TRBJ2-5; D remains ambiguous. The CDR3 is CASSLHTQKETQYF. CDR3 coding DNA: TGTGCCAGCAGCTTACACACACAAAAAGAGACCCAGTACTTC.